This T cell receptor (beta chain) was profiled in a study of T cells in tumors after PD-1 blockade. On the study more broadly: Each patient got pembrolizumab 200 mg every 3 weeks or cemiplimab 350 mg every 2 weeks. A subset received ongoing vismodegib 150 mg daily alongside anti-PD-1 therapy. Regarding the study as a whole: Blood contained about 40% of the tumor's TCR clonotypes.

This clone was counted a few times. Its antigen remains unknown. Repertoires were generated with immunoSEQ multiplex PCR, while TCRdb's copy carries only in-frame clones and drops some. The repertoire has around 5,000 clones, approximately 70% of them found once; the top ten carry 30% to 40%. The sequence was collected from a human donor with cutaneous squamous cell carcinoma. The input for sequencing was tumor tissue, taken before anti-PD-1 treatment.

The chain's CDR3 is CAWSSTFQGTEAFF. The CDR3 DNA reads TGTGCCTGGAGTTCTACTTTTCAGGGGACTGAAGCTTTCTTT. The chain employs TRBV30 and TRBJ1-1; a possible D gene is TRBD1 (6 bases). CDR1 is GTSNPN, CDR2 SVGIG, per germline (reference sequence). The CDR3 loop spans 14 amino acids. V was cut by 2 bases and J by 5 bases, with 15 bases left in between.